The 5 T cell receptor beta chains reported below all come from one sample, sequenced in a study of shared T cell receptors in the human thymus. Sequencing used immunoSEQ multiplex PCR; TCRdb keeps in-frame clones, though not all of them. Here the sample spans some 400,000 clones, 95% being singletons. Sample: thymocytes. The receptors stem from a human donor.

The chain is built from TRBV27 and TRBJ1-1, with 7 bases lining up with TRBD1. This CDR3 spans 13 amino acids. The germline gives CDR1 MNHEY, CDR2 SMNVEV (reference sequence). V lost 1 base and J lost 9; bases outside the gene matches: 5. In DNA form, the CDR3 reads TGTGCCAGCAGTTTATTCGGAGGGGGCCAAGCTTTCTTT. Translating gives CASSLFGGGQAFF.

The J gene is TRBJ1-2, the V gene TRBV6-1; TRBD1 matches 7 bases. The CDR3 runs to 14 residues. Germline CDR1 MNHNS, CDR2 SASEGT. The V and J ends lost 6 bases and 4 bases, in that order; junction bases with no gene match: 8. The CDR3 region is CASRGGTEGYGYTF. The CDR3 DNA is TGTGCCAGCAGGGGGGGGACAGAGGGCTATGGCTACACCTTC.

This clone has a single count. The V gene is TRBV28, the J gene TRBJ2-1; possibly TRBD2 for D (6 bases). Per the germline V gene, CDR1 is MDHEN and CDR2 is SYDVKM. The V end lost 6 bases, the J end lost 5 bases, and 14 bases lay between the germline ends. The CDR3 loop spans 14 amino acids. This chain's CDR3 is CASRCGGTNNEQFF. The CDR3 DNA sequence: TGTGCCAGCAGATGTGGCGGGACGAACAATGAGCAGTTCTTC.

V is TRBV6-1 and J is TRBJ2-7; D is ambiguous. CDR1 is MNHNS and CDR2 is SASEGT in the germline V gene. CDR3 length: 11 residues. V was shortened by 5 bases and J by 3 bases, with 5 bases between the two germline ends. The DNA of the CDR3 is TGTGCCAGCAGTAACCTCTACGAGCAGTACTTC. Protein: CASSNLYEQYF.

This chain uses TRBV4-1 with TRBJ1-3, with 7 bases lining up with TRBD1. After removal of 0 bases from V and 0 bases from J, the junction contained 2 bases not matched to a gene. Germline CDR1 and CDR2: MGHRA and YSYEKL. There are 16 residues in the CDR3. CDR3 in DNA: TGCGCCAGCAGCCAAGAACGGGACAGCTCTGGAAACACCATATATTTT. This translates into CASSQERDSSGNTIYF.